The 14 T cell receptor beta chains below were found in one sample sequenced in a study of blood T cell repertoires in COVID-19. Libraries were prepared by immunoSEQ multiplex PCR; TCRdb keeps only in-frame clonotypes and omits some of them. Of fewer than 250,000 clones listed, about nine tenths are singletons. The sequencing sample was made of PBMCs or T cells enriched from blood (not recorded which). These receptors all come from a man aged 30 to 45 in a cohort exposed to, infected with or recovered from COVID-19 (not recorded which).

The chain recombines TRBV27 with TRBJ1-5, with D tentatively TRBD1 (5 bases). CDR1 MNHEY and CDR2 SMNVEV come from the germline V gene (reference sequence). Trimming stripped 10 bases from V and 4 bases from J, with 17 bases between. CDR3 length: 14 residues. The DNA of the CDR3 is TGTGCCACCGCCGCGGCAGGGTGGAATCAGCCCCAGCATTTT. Its translation is CATAAAGWNQPQHF.

V is TRBV9 and J is TRBJ1-1; weak D call: TRBD1 (6 bases). In germline, CDR1 is SGDLS, CDR2 YYNGEE. The CDR3 totals 15 residues. V was cut by 3 bases and J by 4 bases, with 16 bases left in between. The chain's CDR3 is CASSAPPTGRTEAFF. Here the CDR3 DNA reads TGTGCCAGCAGCGCCCCCCCGACAGGTCGCACTGAAGCTTTCTTT.

The genes are TRBV4-2 and TRBJ2-1, with 12 bases aligning to TRBD2. The germline gives CDR1 LGHNA, CDR2 YNFKEQ. The CDR3 totals 18 residues. Losses at the gene ends were 0 bases for V and 2 bases for J; bases not matched to a gene: 5. For the CDR3, the DNA is TGTGCCAGCAGCCAAGATTCACTAGCGGGAGGAGCCTACAATGAGCAGTTCTTC. Translation gives CASSQDSLAGGAYNEQFF.

The chain uses TRBV6-2 or TRBV6-3 and TRBJ2-7; 8 positions agree with TRBD1. The CDR3 loop spans 14 amino acids. The germline CDR1 and CDR2 sequences are MNHEY and SVGEGT. The ends lost 5 bases at V and 6 bases at J; junction bases unmatched: 9. CDR3 sequence: CASSPGTGSCEQYF. The CDR3 DNA is TGTGCCAGCAGTCCCGGGACAGGTTCTTGCGAGCAGTACTTC.

This chain connects TRBV10-3 to TRBJ1-2; TRBD1 matches 10 bases. This CDR3 is built from 16 residues. CDR1 is ENHRY and CDR2 is SYGVKD in the germline V gene. Trimming cost V 0 bases and J 4 bases; bases outside gene matches: 5. The CDR3 nucleotides read TGTGCCATCAGTGAGTCAGTGACAGGGGGCGCCTATGGCTACACCTTC. It encodes CAISESVTGGAYGYTF.

This chain connects TRBV28 to TRBJ2-1; TRBD1 aligns across 8 bases. The CDR3 length is 14 residues. V shed 5 bases and J 5 bases; nucleotides not matched to a gene: 5. Germline V gives CDR1 MDHEN, CDR2 SYDVKM. The CDR3 nucleotides are TGTGCCAGCAGTCTGGACAGGGTTAACAATGAGCAGTTCTTC. Translation gives CASSLDRVNNEQFF.

This chain connects TRBV12-3 or TRBV12-4 to TRBJ1-5; D gene ambiguous. The CDR3 length is 13 residues. The V gene lost 6 bases and the J gene lost 7 bases, with 13 bases spanning the gap. In nucleotides, the CDR3 is TGTGCCAGCAGGCCCCACTGGGCGCAGCCCCAGCATTTT. Its translation is CASRPHWAQPQHF.

This chain joins TRBV5-4 and TRBJ1-4; D may be TRBD1 (5 bases). Germline V gene sequence: CDR1 SGHNT, CDR2 YYREEE (reference sequence). This CDR3 comprises 13 residues. Trimming took 0 bases from V and 10 from J, leaving 10 bases between them. CDR3 sequence: CASSLGGSGKLFF. The CDR3 coding sequence is TGTGCCAGCAGCTTGGGGGGCTCAGGAAAACTGTTTTTT.

This chain uses TRBV18 with TRBJ1-3, with D perhaps matching TRBD1 (6 bases). The CDR3 loop spans 17 amino acids. V dropped 0 bases and J dropped 0 bases, with 12 bases sitting between them. Germline V gene data show CDR1 as KGHSH and CDR2 as LQKENI. CDR3 residues: CASSPPRQVSSGNTIYF. CDR3 bases: TGTGCCAGCTCACCACCGCGACAGGTCAGCTCTGGAAACACCATATATTTT.

This clone showed up just once. The rearrangement links TRBV5-1 to TRBJ2-7; 15 positions match TRBD2. V shed 4 bases and J 3 bases; nucleotides not matched to a gene: 11. CDR3 length: 18 amino acids. CDR1 is SGHRS, CDR2 YFSETQ, per germline. CDR3 sequence reads: CASSQEGLAGGSLYEQYF. CDR3 DNA: TGCGCCAGCAGCCAAGAGGGACTAGCGGGAGGCAGTCTCTACGAGCAGTACTTC.

V and J are TRBV4-1 and TRBJ1-5, with TRBD1 as a possible D gene (5 bases). Trimming stripped 3 bases from V and 4 bases from J, with 19 bases between. This CDR3 is 17 amino acids long. Per the germline V gene, CDR1 is MGHRA and CDR2 is YSYEKL. The CDR3 here is CASSHVRGGDGNQPQHF. CDR3 nucleotides: TGCGCCAGCAGCCATGTCAGAGGAGGGGATGGGAATCAGCCCCAGCATTTT.

The V call is TRBV11-2, the J call TRBJ1-5, with D perhaps matching TRBD1 (6 bases). Germline V lookup: CDR1 SGHAT, CDR2 FQNNGV. V gave up 1 base and J gave up 7 bases, with 17 bases separating them. CDR3 length equals 16 residues. Here the CDR3 DNA reads TGTGCCAGCAGCTTAGGATTGGGGGCCGGGGGGCAGCCCCAGCATTTT. Its protein is CASSLGLGAGGQPQHF. Full variable domain (outside the CDR3, taken from reference TRBV11-2 and TRBJ1-5): EAGVAQSPRYKIIEKRQSVAFWCNPISGHATLYWYQQILGQGPKLLIQFQNNGVVDDSQLPKDRFSAERLKGVDSTLKIQPAKLEDSAVYLCASSLGLGAGGQPQHFGDGTRLSIL.

This clone is a singleton in its sample. The rearrangement joins TRBV28 to TRBJ1-1, with 7 positions matching TRBD1. Trimming removed 5 bases from V and 4 bases from J; junction bases left unmatched: 10. Looked up from germline, CDR1 is MDHEN and CDR2 is SYDVKM. This CDR3 region has 15 residues. CDR3 nucleotide sequence: TGTGCCAGCAGTGCGATAGGGGGCGCGGTCACTGAAGCTTTCTTT. This sequence encodes CASSAIGGAVTEAFF.

V usage is TRBV4-2 and J usage is TRBJ2-3; D perhaps matches TRBD1 (5 bases). The germline V gene has CDR1 LGHNA and CDR2 YNFKEQ. Trimming removed 5 bases at V and 0 bases at J, with 18 bases between. The CDR3 runs to 17 residues. The CDR3, as DNA: TGTGCCAGCAGCTACCAGGGAAAGGTCCTGAGCACAGATACGCAGTATTTT. Translated: CASSYQGKVLSTDTQYF.